This TCR beta chain originates from a study of PD-1 blockade in classical Hodgkin lymphoma. Study in general: Nivolumab was given intravenously to patients at 3 mg/kg every 2 weeks. Study-level findings and limits: Reports indicated that newly diagnosed patients had lower baseline TCR diversity than healthy donors did. A significant rise in TCR diversity by C4D1 was seen for CD4+ but not CD8+ cells. Newly diagnosed patients had diversity similar to the baseline diversity of complete responders.

Germline CDR1 MNHNY, CDR2 SVGAGI (reference sequence). J was trimmed by 9 bases and V by 5 bases; bases with no gene match: 10. The CDR3 runs to 15 residues. Produced via immunoSEQ multiplex PCR; TCRdb's table is partial and in-frame only. In the table there are roughly 50,000 clones, around 86% of which are singletons. Time point indicated: cycle 4 day 1 (C4D1), after 6 weeks of nivolumab. Relapse after autologous stem cell transplantation occurred in every patient, and brentuximab vedotin exposure varied. About this clone itself: The antigen is undetermined.

V gene TRBV6-6 combines with J gene TRBJ1-6; 7 positions agree with TRBD1. The origin of this receptor is a human donor with classical Hodgkin lymphoma. Specimen: peripheral blood mononuclear cells (PBMCs), collected before the fourth cycle of nivolumab. The CDR3 here is CASSTMTGLGSPLHF. CDR3 nucleotide sequence: TGTGCCAGCAGTACCATGACAGGGCTTGGTTCACCCCTCCACTTT.